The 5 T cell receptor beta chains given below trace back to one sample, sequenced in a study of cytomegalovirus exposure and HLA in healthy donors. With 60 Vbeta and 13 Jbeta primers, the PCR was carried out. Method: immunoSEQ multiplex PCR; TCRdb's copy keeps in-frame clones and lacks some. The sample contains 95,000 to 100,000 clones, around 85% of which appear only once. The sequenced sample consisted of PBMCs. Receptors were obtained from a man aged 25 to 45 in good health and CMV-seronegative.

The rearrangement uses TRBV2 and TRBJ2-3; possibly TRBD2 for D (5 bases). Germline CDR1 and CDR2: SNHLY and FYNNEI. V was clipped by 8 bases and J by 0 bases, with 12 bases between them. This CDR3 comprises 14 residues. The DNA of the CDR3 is TGTGCCAGCGTGCTAAGCGGCAGCACAGATACGCAGTATTTT. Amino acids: CASVLSGSTDTQYF.

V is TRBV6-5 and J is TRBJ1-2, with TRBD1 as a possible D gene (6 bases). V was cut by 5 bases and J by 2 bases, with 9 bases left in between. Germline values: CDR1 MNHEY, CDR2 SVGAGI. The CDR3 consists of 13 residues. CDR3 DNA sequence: TGTGCCAGCAGTCGGACAGCCAACTATGGCTACACCTTC. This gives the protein CASSRTANYGYTF.

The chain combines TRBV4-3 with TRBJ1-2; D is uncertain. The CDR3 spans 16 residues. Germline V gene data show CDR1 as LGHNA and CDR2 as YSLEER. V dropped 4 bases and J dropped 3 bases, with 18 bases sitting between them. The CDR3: CASSRGRQNSDYGYTF. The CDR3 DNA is TGCGCCAGCAGCCGCGGCCGTCAGAATTCTGACTATGGCTACACCTTC.

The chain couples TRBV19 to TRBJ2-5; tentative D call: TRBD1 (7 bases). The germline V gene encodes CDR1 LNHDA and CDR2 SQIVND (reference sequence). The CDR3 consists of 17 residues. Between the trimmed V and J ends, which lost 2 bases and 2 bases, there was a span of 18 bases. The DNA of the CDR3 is TGTGCCAGTAGTATACGGAGGGGACAGATGGTACAAGAGACCCAGTACTTC. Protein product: CASSIRRGQMVQETQYF.

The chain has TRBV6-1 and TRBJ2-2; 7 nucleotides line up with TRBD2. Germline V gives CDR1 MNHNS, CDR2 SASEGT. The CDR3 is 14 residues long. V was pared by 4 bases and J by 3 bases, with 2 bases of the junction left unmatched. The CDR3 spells CASSVGGYTGELFF. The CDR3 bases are TGTGCCAGCAGTGTCGGGGGGTACACCGGGGAGCTGTTTTTT.